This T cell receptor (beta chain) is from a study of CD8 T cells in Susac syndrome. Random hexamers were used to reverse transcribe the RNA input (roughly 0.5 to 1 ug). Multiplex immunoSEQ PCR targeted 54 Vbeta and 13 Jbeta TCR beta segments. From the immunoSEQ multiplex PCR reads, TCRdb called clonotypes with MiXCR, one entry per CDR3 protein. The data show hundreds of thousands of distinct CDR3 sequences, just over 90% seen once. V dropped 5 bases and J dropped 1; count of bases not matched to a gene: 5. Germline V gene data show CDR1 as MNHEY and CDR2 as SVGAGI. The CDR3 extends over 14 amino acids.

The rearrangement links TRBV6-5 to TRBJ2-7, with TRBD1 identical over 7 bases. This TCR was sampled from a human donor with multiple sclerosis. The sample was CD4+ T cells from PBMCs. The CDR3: CASSRQGTSYEQYF. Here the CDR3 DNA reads TGTGCCAGCAGTCGACAGGGAACATCCTACGAGCAGTACTTC.